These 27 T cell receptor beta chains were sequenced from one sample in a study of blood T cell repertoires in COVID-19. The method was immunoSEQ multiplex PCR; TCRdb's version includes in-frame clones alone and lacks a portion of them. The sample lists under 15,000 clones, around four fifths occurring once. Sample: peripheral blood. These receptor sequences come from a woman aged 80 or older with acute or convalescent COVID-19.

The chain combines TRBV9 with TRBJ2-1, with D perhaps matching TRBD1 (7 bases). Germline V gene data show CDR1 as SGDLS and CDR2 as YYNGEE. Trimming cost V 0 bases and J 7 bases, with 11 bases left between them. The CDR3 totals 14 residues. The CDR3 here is CASSVEAGGNEQFF. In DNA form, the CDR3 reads TGTGCCAGCAGCGTAGAAGCAGGGGGGAATGAGCAGTTCTTC.

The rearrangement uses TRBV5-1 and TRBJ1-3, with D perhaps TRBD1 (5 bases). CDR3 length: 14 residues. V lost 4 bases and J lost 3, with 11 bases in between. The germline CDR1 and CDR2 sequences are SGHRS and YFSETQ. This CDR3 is CASSPWGDGNTIYF. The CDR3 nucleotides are TGCGCCAGCAGCCCCTGGGGGGATGGAAACACCATATATTTT.

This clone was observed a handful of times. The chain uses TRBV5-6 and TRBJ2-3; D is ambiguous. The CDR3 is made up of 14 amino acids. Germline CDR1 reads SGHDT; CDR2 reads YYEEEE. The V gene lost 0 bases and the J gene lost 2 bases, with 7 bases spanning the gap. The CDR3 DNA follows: TGTGCCAGCAGCTTGGGACTTCACACAGATACGCAGTATTTT. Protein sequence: CASSLGLHTDTQYF.

The DNA of the CDR3 is TGTGCCAGCAGTATGGGACAGGGTGGAACTGAAGCTTTCTTT. It yields the protein CASSMGQGGTEAFF. The chain is built from TRBV6-5 and TRBJ1-1, with TRBD1 matching over 9 bases. The germline V gene encodes CDR1 MNHEY and CDR2 SVGAGI. The CDR3 is made up of 14 amino acids. V was clipped by 5 bases and J by 5 bases; unmatched bases: 6.

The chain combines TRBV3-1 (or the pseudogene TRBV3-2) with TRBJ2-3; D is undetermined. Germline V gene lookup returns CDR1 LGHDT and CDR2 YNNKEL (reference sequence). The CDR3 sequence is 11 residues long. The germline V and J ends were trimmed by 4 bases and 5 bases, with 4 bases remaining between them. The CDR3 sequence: CASSLRDTQYF. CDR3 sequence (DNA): TGTGCCAGCAGCCTTAGAGATACGCAGTATTTT.

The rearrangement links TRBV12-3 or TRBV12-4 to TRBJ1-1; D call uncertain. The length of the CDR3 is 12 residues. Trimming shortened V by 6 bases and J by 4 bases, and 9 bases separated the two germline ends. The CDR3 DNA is TGTGCCAGCAGACCGGGTGTCACTGAAGCTTTCTTT. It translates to CASRPGVTEAFF.

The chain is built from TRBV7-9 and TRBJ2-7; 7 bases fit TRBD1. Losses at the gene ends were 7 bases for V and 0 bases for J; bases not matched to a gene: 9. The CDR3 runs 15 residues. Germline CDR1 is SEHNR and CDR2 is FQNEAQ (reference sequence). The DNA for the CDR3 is TGTGCCAGCACCCAGGCCGGGACAGCCTCCTACGAGCAGTACTTC. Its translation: CASTQAGTASYEQYF.

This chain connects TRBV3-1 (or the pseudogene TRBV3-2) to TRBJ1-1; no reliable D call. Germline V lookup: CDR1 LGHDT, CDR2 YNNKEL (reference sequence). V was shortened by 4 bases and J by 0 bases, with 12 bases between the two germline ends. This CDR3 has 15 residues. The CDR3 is CASSPMAIMNTEAFF. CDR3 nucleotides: TGTGCCAGCAGCCCCATGGCAATCATGAACACTGAAGCTTTCTTT.

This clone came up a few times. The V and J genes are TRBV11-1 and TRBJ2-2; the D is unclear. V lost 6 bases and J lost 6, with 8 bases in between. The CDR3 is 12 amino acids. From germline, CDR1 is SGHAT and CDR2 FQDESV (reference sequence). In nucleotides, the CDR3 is TGTGCCAGCAGGGCCACCCCCGGGGAGCTGTTTTTT. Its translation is CASRATPGELFF.

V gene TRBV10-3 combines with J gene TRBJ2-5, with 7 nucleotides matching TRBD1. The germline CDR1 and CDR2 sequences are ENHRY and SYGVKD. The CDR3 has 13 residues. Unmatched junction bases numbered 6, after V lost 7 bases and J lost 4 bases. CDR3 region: CAITGTVGETQYF. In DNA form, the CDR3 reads TGTGCCATCACTGGGACAGTGGGAGAGACCCAGTACTTC.

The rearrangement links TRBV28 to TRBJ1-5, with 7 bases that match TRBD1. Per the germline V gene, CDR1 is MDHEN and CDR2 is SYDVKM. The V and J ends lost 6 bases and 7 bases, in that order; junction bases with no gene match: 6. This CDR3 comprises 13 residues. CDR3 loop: CASREGAGQPQHF. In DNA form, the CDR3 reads TGTGCCAGCAGGGAGGGGGCGGGGCAGCCCCAGCATTTT.

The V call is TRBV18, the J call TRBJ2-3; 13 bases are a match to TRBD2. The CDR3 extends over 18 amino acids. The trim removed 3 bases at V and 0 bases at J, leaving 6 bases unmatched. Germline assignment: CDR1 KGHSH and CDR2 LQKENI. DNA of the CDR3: TGTGCCAGCTCACCTGGACTAGCGGGGGTGGCTAGCACAGATACGCAGTATTTT. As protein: CASSPGLAGVASTDTQYF.

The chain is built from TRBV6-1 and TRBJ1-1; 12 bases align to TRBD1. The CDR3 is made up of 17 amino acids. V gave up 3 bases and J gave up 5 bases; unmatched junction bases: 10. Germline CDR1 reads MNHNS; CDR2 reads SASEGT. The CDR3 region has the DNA TGTGCCAGCAGTGACCATGGCGGGACAGGGGGCGCAACTGAAGCTTTCTTT. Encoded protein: CASSDHGGTGGATEAFF.

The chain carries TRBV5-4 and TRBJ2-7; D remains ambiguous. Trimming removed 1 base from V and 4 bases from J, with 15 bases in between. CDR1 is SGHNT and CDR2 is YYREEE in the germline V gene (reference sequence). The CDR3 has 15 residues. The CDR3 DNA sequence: TGTGCCAGCAGCTTGTCCCGGGTCGGTGGGTACGAGCAGTACTTC. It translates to CASSLSRVGGYEQYF.

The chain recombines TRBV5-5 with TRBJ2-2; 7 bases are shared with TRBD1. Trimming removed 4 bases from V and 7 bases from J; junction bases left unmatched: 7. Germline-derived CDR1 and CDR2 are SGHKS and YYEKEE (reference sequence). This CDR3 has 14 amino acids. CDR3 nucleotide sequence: TGTGCCAGCAGCCAGGGACAGCGTGGCGGGGAGCTGTTTTTT. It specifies CASSQGQRGGELFF.

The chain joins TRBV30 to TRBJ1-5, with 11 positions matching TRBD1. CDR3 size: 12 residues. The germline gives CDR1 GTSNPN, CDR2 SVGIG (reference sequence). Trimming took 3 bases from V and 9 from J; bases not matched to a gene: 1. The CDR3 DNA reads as TGTGCCTGGAGAGGGACAGGGGGGCCCCAGCATTTT. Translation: CAWRGTGGPQHF.

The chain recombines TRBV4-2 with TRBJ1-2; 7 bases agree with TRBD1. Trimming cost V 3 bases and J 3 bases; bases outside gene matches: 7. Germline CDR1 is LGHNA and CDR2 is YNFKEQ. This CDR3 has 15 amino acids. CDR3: CASSQEGAGDYGYTF. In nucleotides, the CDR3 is TGTGCCAGCAGCCAGGAGGGGGCCGGGGACTATGGCTACACCTTC.

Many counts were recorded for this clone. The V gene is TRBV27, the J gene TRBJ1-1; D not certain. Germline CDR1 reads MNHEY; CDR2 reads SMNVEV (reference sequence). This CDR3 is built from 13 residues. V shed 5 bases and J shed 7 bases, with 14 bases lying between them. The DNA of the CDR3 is TGTGCCAGCAGTGAACAGAGACCGGATGAAGCTTTCTTT. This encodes CASSEQRPDEAFF.

CDR3 bases: TGTGCCAGCAGCTTAGGGTCGGGAACCGGGGAGCTGTTTTTT. Its translation: CASSLGSGTGELFF. This sequence joins TRBV7-9 and TRBJ2-2; maybe TRBD2 (5 bases). The CDR3 totals 14 residues. The germline V gene has CDR1 SEHNR and CDR2 FQNEAQ (reference sequence). Trimming stripped 1 base from V and 5 bases from J, with 8 bases between.

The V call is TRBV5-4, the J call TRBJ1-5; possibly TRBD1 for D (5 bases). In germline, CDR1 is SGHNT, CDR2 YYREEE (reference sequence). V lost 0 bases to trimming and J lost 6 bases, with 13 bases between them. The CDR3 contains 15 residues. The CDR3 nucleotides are TGTGCCAGCAGCTTGGGTGGGCAGGGCGTTCAGCCCCAGCATTTT. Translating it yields CASSLGGQGVQPQHF.

CDR3 DNA: TGTGCCAGCAGCTGGACAGGGAAGAACTACGAGCAGTACTTC. It codes for CASSWTGKNYEQYF. This chain uses TRBV7-9 with TRBJ2-7; 8 bases are a match to TRBD1. J was trimmed by 3 bases and V by 4 bases; bases with no gene match: 5. CDR1 and CDR2 (germline): SEHNR, FQNEAQ (reference sequence). The CDR3 has 14 amino acids. The variable domain in full, with the rest retrieved from reference TRBV7-9 and TRBJ2-7, is DTGVSQNPRHKITKRGQNVTFRCDPISEHNRLYWYRQTLGQGPEFLTYFQNEAQLEKSRLLSDRFSAERPKGSFSTLEIQRTEQGDSAMYLCASSWTGKNYEQYFGPGTRLTVT.

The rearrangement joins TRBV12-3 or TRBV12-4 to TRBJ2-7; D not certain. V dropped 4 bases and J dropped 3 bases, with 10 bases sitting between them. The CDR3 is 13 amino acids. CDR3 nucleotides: TGTGCCAGCAGTTGGCCCCCCAACTACGAGCAGTACTTC. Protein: CASSWPPNYEQYF.

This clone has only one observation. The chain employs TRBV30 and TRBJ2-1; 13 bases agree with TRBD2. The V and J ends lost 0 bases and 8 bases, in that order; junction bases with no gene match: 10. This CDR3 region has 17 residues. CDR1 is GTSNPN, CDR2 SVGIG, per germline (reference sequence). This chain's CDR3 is CAWSVLAGGLFFYEQFF. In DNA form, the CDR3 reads TGTGCCTGGAGTGTACTAGCGGGGGGGCTTTTTTTTTATGAGCAGTTCTTC.

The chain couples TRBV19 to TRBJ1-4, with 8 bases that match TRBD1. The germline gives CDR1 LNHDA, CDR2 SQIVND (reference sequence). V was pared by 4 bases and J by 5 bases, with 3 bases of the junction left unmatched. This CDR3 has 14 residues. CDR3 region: CASSKRTGNEKLFF. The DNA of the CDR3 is TGTGCCAGTAGTAAGAGGACAGGGAATGAAAAACTGTTTTTT.

The CDR3 region has the DNA TGTGCCAGTAGCCTTGAACCGGGACAGGGGGCCGGAGCTTTCTTT. It is translated as CASSLEPGQGAGAFF. The V call is TRBV19, the J call TRBJ1-1, with TRBD1 matching over 12 bases. The CDR3 runs 15 residues. CDR1 is LNHDA, CDR2 SQIVND, per germline (reference sequence). The ends lost 6 bases at V and 10 bases at J; junction bases unmatched: 12.

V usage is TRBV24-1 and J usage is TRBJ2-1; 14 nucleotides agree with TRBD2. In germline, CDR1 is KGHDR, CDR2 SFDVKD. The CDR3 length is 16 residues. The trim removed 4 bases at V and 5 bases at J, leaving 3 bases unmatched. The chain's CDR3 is CATSDPTSGGDNEQFF. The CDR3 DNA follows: TGTGCCACCAGTGACCCGACTAGCGGGGGGGACAATGAGCAGTTCTTC.

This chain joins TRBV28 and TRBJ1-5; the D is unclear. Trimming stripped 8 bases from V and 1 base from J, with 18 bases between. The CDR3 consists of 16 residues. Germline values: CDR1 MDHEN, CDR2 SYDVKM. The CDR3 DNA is TGTGCCAGCTTGCCCGGGGAACGGAAGAGCAATCAGCCCCAGCATTTT. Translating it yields CASLPGERKSNQPQHF.